The rows below give T cell receptor beta chains drawn from one sample of a study of cytomegalovirus exposure and HLA in healthy donors. The repertoire was sequenced with immunoSEQ multiplex PCR; TCRdb's copy has only in-frame clones and lacks some. Of 150,000 or so clones in the sample, about 80% were seen once. What was sequenced was PBMCs. These TCRs come from a man aged 35 to 55 in good health and CMV-seronegative. Both conserved end residues are part of each CDR3. The D gene is left open where the match is weak. The size field is filled for only some rows; it gives once, few, many or a size class.

size	D	J	V	DNA	CDR3
-	-	TRBJ2-7	TRBV9	TGTGCCAGCAGCGTAGATCCGGGTTTCTACGAGCAGTACTTC	CASSVDPGFYEQYF
-	-	TRBJ2-3	TRBV6-4	TGTGCCAGCAGCCGGGACACGAGCACAGATACGCAGTATTTT	CASSRDTSTDTQYF
-	TRBD1	TRBJ1-2	TRBV6-4	TGTGCCAGACTAACAGGGGATCATGGCTACACCTTC	CARLTGDHGYTF
once	-	TRBJ2-3	TRBV6-1	TGTGCCAGCAGTGACGTATTTGCGGGAATAGATACGCAGTATTTT	CASSDVFAGIDTQYF
-	TRBD2	TRBJ2-7	TRBV28	TGTGCCAGCAGGGGAAGCGGGGGCGAGCAGTACTTC	CASRGSGGEQYF
-	-	TRBJ2-6	TRBV6-1	TGTGCCAGCAGTGGGCGGGGACCCATATCTGGGGCCAACGTCCTGACTTTC	CASSGRGPISGANVLTF
-	TRBD1	TRBJ2-7	TRBV5-1	TGCGCCAGCAGAGGGACAGAAGGGCATTTGAGGTCCTACGAGCAGTACTTC	CASRGTEGHLRSYEQYF
-	-	TRBJ2-5	TRBV9	TGTGCCAGCAATAAGGGCGGAGGAGAGACCCAGTACTTC	CASNKGGGETQYF
-	TRBD2	TRBJ2-2	TRBV5-4	TGTGCCAGCAGCTTGGTGGTGGGTAGCGGGGACCGCACCGGGGAGCTGTTTTTT	CASSLVVGSGDRTGELFF
-	-	TRBJ1-1	TRBV28	TGTGCCAGCAGTTTATTTGGGGGCAGGACTGAAGCTTTCTTT	CASSLFGGRTEAFF
-	TRBD1	TRBJ1-2	TRBV18	TGTGCCAGCTCACAGCAGGGACAGACCCACTATGGCTACACCTTC	CASSQQGQTHYGYTF
-	-	TRBJ2-5	TRBV7-9	TGTGCCAGCAGCCCTCAGGGTGGGCGAATAGGGGAGACCCAGTACTTC	CASSPQGGRIGETQYF
-	TRBD1	TRBJ2-2	TRBV29-1	TGCAGCGTGGGACAGGGGGCCGCCGGGGAGCTGTTTTTT	CSVGQGAAGELFF
-	-	TRBJ2-2	TRBV7-3	TGTGCCAGCAGCTTAGGATCCCGGAGCACCGGGGAGCTGTTTTTT	CASSLGSRSTGELFF
-	TRBD2	TRBJ2-1	TRBV15	TGTGCCACCAGCAGAGATCTGCTAGCGGGAGGAGAGCAGTTCTTC	CATSRDLLAGGEQFF
-	-	TRBJ1-5	TRBV19	TGTGCCAGTAGTATCGGTGCAAGACCCCAGCATTTT	CASSIGARPQHF
few	TRBD1	TRBJ1-1	TRBV23-1	TGCGCCAGCAGTCGGCACCCCAGGGGGCGTACTGAAGCTTTCTTT	CASSRHPRGRTEAFF
-	TRBD2	TRBJ2-7	TRBV29-1	TGCAGCGTTGCTACTAGCGGGAGCTCGAGGGAGCAGTACTTC	CSVATSGSSREQYF
-	-	TRBJ2-3	TRBV2	TGTGCCAGCAGGGCTAGCTCAGATACGCAGTATTTT	CASRASSDTQYF
-	TRBD1	TRBJ2-7	TRBV11-2	TGTGCCAGCAGCTTCGTAACACGGACAGGGTTATACGAGCAGTACTTC	CASSFVTRTGLYEQYF
-	-	TRBJ1-2	TRBV4-1	TGCGCCAGCAGCCAAGACCCTGTGGGGGGTGGCATCCCGGATGGCTACACCTTC	CASSQDPVGGGIPDGYTF
once	TRBD2	TRBJ2-1	TRBV11-2	TGTGCCAGCAGCTTAACCGGGGGAGGGCCCTCCTACAATGAGCAGTTCTTC	CASSLTGGGPSYNEQFF
-	TRBD1	TRBJ1-3	TRBV18	TGTGCCAGTTCCGGGACAGCCTCTGGAAACACCATATATTTT	CASSGTASGNTIYF
-	-	TRBJ2-3	TRBV27	TGTGCCAGCAGTTTCCGAGCGGCCCCAGGAGATACGCAGTATTTT	CASSFRAAPGDTQYF
once	-	TRBJ1-1	TRBV6-5	TGTGCCAGCAGCCCAAGAACCCAGGGCACTGAAGCTTTTTTT	CASSPRTQGTEAFF
-	-	TRBJ1-2	TRBV5-4	TGTGCCAGCAGTTCAACTGGAGGATACTATGGCTACACCTTC	CASSSTGGYYGYTF
-	TRBD2	TRBJ2-1	TRBV18	TGTGCCAGCTCACAGCCCCTGGGAGAGCGGGAGGTAAGGAATGAGCAGTTCTTC	CASSQPLGEREVRNEQFF
-	TRBD2	TRBJ2-7	TRBV11-2	TGTGCCAGCAGCTTAGGGTCTAGCGGGAGTCTCTACGAGCAGTACTTC	CASSLGSSGSLYEQYF
-	-	TRBJ2-2	TRBV28	TGTGCCAGCAGTTTATTGGGCGGGAAGAACACCGGGGAGCTGTTTTTT	CASSLLGGKNTGELFF
-	-	TRBJ1-1	TRBV30	TGTGCCTGGAGTCCCGGGGGGGTGAACACTGAAGCTTTCTTT	CAWSPGGVNTEAFF
-	TRBD1	TRBJ1-2	TRBV30	TGTGCCTGGAGTGTTTTTCCCCGGGACAGGGGGAATTATGGCTACACCTTC	CAWSVFPRDRGNYGYTF
-	-	TRBJ2-3	TRBV7-2	TGTGCCAGCAGCTCGACTAGAGATACGCAGTATTTT	CASSSTRDTQYF